The entry below describes one T cell receptor (beta chain). Its antigen is not known. Germline values: CDR1 MNHNY, CDR2 SVGAGI (reference sequence). The CDR3 totals 13 residues. V was clipped by 7 bases and J by 3 bases; unmatched bases: 2. It was with 60 Vbeta and 13 Jbeta primers that the PCR ran. The repertoire was sequenced with immunoSEQ multiplex PCR; TCRdb's copy has only in-frame clones and lacks some. Found here are roughly 80,000 clones, less than 75% of them singletons; the top ten hold roughly 5.6%. This record belongs to a study of cytomegalovirus exposure and HLA in healthy donors. The study's findings and limits: As a later analysis revealed, most CMV-associated TCR beta chains appeared HLA-restricted.

The chain has TRBV6-6 and TRBJ1-5; the match to TRBD1 covers 8 bases. This receptor was identified in a man in his thirties or forties in good health and CMV-seropositive. Sequencing used PBMCs. As DNA, the CDR3 is TGTGCCAGCACGGACAGGGACAATCAGCCCCAGCATTTT. Translating gives CASTDRDNQPQHF.